This T cell receptor beta chain was obtained from a study of blood T cell repertoires in COVID-19. Study processing details: Reference gene primers were amplified, and this amplification served to estimate nucleated cell counts. Data came from immunoSEQ multiplex PCR; TCRdb stores just in-frame clones and leaves some out. Clone size and V and J calls were adopted from that table, with D and trimming inferred from the DNA. The data hold some 98,000 clones, with around 80% observed a single time. The source of this sequence is a man in his sixties with acute or convalescent COVID-19. The specimen sequenced was peripheral blood.

CDR3 sequence (DNA): TGTGCCAGCAGCTCCAGGGGAGCGGGGGGAACCTACAATGAGCAGTTCTTC. This sequence encodes CASSSRGAGGTYNEQFF. The chain has TRBV11-2 and TRBJ2-1, with 9 positions matching TRBD2. Germline lookup yields CDR1 SGHAT and CDR2 FQNNGV. The length of the CDR3 is 17 residues. Germline trimming cut 4 bases from V and 2 bases from J; bases unmatched to any gene: 9.